These T cell receptor beta chains were read from a single sample in a study of T-cell memory formation after mild COVID-19. TCRdb processed the 5' RACE reads anew with MiXCR; each CDR3 protein has one entry. The table includes under 250,000 distinct CDR3 sequences, approximately 15% detected once. What was sequenced was PBMCs or a T cell subset sorted from them (not recorded which). The receptors were gathered from an adult woman who had mild COVID-19 (a few samples of this study predate the infection). Cell type and time point are not known. Each CDR3 is given with its conserved first and last residue. The order of the fields is clone size, D gene, V gene, J gene, CDR3 DNA, CDR3 protein. The D gene is left open where the match is weak. The listing skips clone size in some rows; elsewhere it reads once, few, many or a size class.

abundance: many; d_gene: NA; v_gene: TRBV18; j_gene: TRBJ2-5; CDR3nt: TGTGCCAGCTCACCATCGCAGGGATGGCCAGAGACCCAGTACTTC; CDR3aa: CASSPSQGWPETQYF
abundance: few; d_gene: NA; v_gene: TRBV6-1; j_gene: TRBJ1-5; CDR3nt: TGTGCCAGCAGTGGGACCGGGGAGGGTCAGCCCCAGCATTTT; CDR3aa: CASSGTGEGQPQHF
abundance: NA; d_gene: NA; v_gene: TRBV12-3/TRBV12-4; j_gene: TRBJ2-7; CDR3nt: TGTGCCAGCACGCAGGGGCCGATGCACGAGCAGTACTTC; CDR3aa: CASTQGPMHEQYF
abundance: NA; d_gene: TRBD2; v_gene: TRBV20-1; j_gene: TRBJ2-7; CDR3nt: TGCAGTGCTAGAGGTCCGGCGGGCGGGGGGACCTACGAGCAGTACTTC; CDR3aa: CSARGPAGGGTYEQYF
abundance: few; d_gene: NA; v_gene: TRBV2; j_gene: TRBJ2-1; CDR3nt: TGTGCCAGCAGTGTTGGGCGCAATGAGCAGTTCTTC; CDR3aa: CASSVGRNEQFF
abundance: NA; d_gene: NA; v_gene: TRBV2; j_gene: TRBJ2-3; CDR3nt: TGTGCCAGCAGTGGCTTAACAGGGAGAACAGATACGCAGTATTTT; CDR3aa: CASSGLTGRTDTQYF
abundance: few; d_gene: NA; v_gene: TRBV7-2; j_gene: TRBJ2-7; CDR3nt: TGTGCCAGCAGCAAGGGACCCTACTCCTACGAGCAGTACTTC; CDR3aa: CASSKGPYSYEQYF
abundance: NA; d_gene: NA; v_gene: TRBV28; j_gene: TRBJ1-2; CDR3nt: TGTGCCACCGAGGACGTTAGTTATGGCTACACCTTC; CDR3aa: CATEDVSYGYTF
abundance: NA; d_gene: NA; v_gene: TRBV12-3/TRBV12-4; j_gene: TRBJ1-6; CDR3nt: TGTGCCAGCAGCTCCCGACAGGACAATTCACCCCTCCACTTT; CDR3aa: CASSSRQDNSPLHF
abundance: few; d_gene: NA; v_gene: TRBV5-1; j_gene: TRBJ2-5; CDR3nt: TGCGCCAGCAACCGGGGCGCAGGTAGGGCCCAAGAGACCCAGTACTTC; CDR3aa: CASNRGAGRAQETQYF
abundance: many; d_gene: NA; v_gene: TRBV6-1; j_gene: TRBJ1-1; CDR3nt: TGTGCCAGCACAAAAGGGGGGACCCGAGGGAGGAACACTGAAGCTTTCTTT; CDR3aa: CASTKGGTRGRNTEAFF
abundance: few; d_gene: NA; v_gene: TRBV3-1; j_gene: TRBJ2-6; CDR3nt: TGTGCCAGCAGCCAAGATCTATCGGCCGCTGGGGCCAACGTCCTGACTTTC; CDR3aa: CASSQDLSAAGANVLTF
abundance: NA; d_gene: TRBD2; v_gene: TRBV6-6; j_gene: TRBJ2-1; CDR3nt: TGTGCCAGCCGGGAGGGCCCATCTTCTCCCTACAATGAGCAGTTCTTC; CDR3aa: CASREGPSSPYNEQFF
abundance: few; d_gene: NA; v_gene: TRBV12-3/TRBV12-4; j_gene: TRBJ2-7; CDR3nt: TGTGCCAGCAGCGACGCAGCAGGGCCCTACGAGCAGTACTTC; CDR3aa: CASSDAAGPYEQYF
abundance: NA; d_gene: TRBD2; v_gene: TRBV4-2; j_gene: TRBJ2-1; CDR3nt: TGTGCCAGCAGCCAACGCGGGGGGGCCTTCAATGAGCAGTTCTTC; CDR3aa: CASSQRGGAFNEQFF
abundance: few; d_gene: NA; v_gene: TRBV6-5; j_gene: TRBJ1-1; CDR3nt: TGTGCCAGCAGTTACTCGCCGGGTCTGCGGACTGAAGCTTTCTTT; CDR3aa: CASSYSPGLRTEAFF
abundance: many; d_gene: NA; v_gene: TRBV27; j_gene: TRBJ1-1; CDR3nt: TGTGCCAGCAGTACTGGGTGGGGGGCCCTGAACACTGAAGCTTTCTTT; CDR3aa: CASSTGWGALNTEAFF
abundance: NA; d_gene: TRBD1; v_gene: TRBV5-1; j_gene: TRBJ2-7; CDR3nt: TGCGCCAGCAGCGCTAGACAGGGACACGAGCAGTACTTC; CDR3aa: CASSARQGHEQYF
abundance: many; d_gene: TRBD2; v_gene: TRBV3-1; j_gene: TRBJ2-1; CDR3nt: TGTGCCAGCAGCCATAGCGGGGGGGCCCACAATGAGCAGTTCTTC; CDR3aa: CASSHSGGAHNEQFF
abundance: once; d_gene: NA; v_gene: TRBV7-9; j_gene: TRBJ2-4; CDR3nt: TGTGCCAGCAGCATTAATTCAAATTTAGGTCTTCAGTACTTC; CDR3aa: CASSINSNLGLQYF
abundance: few; d_gene: NA; v_gene: TRBV5-6; j_gene: TRBJ1-2; CDR3nt: TGTGCCAGCAGCTTGGGGGCCGCCGGGGGATATGGCTACACCTTC; CDR3aa: CASSLGAAGGYGYTF
abundance: many; d_gene: NA; v_gene: TRBV7-9; j_gene: TRBJ2-5; CDR3nt: TGTGCCAGCAGCTTCGGCGTCCGACGGGAGACCCAGTACTTC; CDR3aa: CASSFGVRRETQYF